The 28 T cell receptor beta chains in this list originate from one sample, sequenced in a study of T cell repertoires in aging, cancer and after chemotherapy. TCR beta rearrangements were amplified from peripheral blood genomic DNA. TRB rearrangements spanning V, D and J were amplified using mixed TRB-A/B primers. TCRdb redid the calling of the multiplex PCR reads with MiXCR, one entry per CDR3 protein. The sample lists approximately 2,300 distinct CDR3 sequences, more than 60% seen once, with roughly 27% in the top ten. Sequenced material: blood. The receptors shown here come from a human donor with a solid tumor.

This chain links TRBV5-4 with TRBJ2-7, with D uncertain. CDR3 length: 13 amino acids. Trimming pared 4 bases from V and 1 base from J, leaving 9 bases between. Germline assignment: CDR1 SGHNT and CDR2 YYREEE (reference sequence). CDR3 sequence reads: CASSVGSSYEQYF. The DNA of the CDR3 is TGTGCCAGCAGCGTGGGGTCTTCCTACGAGCAGTACTTC.

Only one count was recorded for this clonotype. The V gene is TRBV7-2, the J gene TRBJ2-7; 11 bases agree with TRBD2. V lost 5 bases, J lost 2 bases, and 11 bases stayed unmatched. Germline CDR1 SGHTA, CDR2 FQGNSA. This CDR3 region has 17 residues. In nucleotides, the CDR3 is TGTGCCAGCAGCGTTAAATCTAGCGGGGGGTTAGCCTACGAGCAGTACTTC. This codes for CASSVKSSGGLAYEQYF.

The CDR3 DNA reads as TGTGCCAGCAGTAGTATCGCGGGAGGGCCGGTCTACGAGCAGTACTTC. Its protein is CASSSIAGGPVYEQYF. The V gene is TRBV12-3 or TRBV12-4, the J gene TRBJ2-7, with 9 bases matching TRBD2. V shed 5 bases and J 3 bases; nucleotides not matched to a gene: 11. This CDR3 contains 16 residues.

The rearrangement uses TRBV4-2 and TRBJ1-4; D may be TRBD1 (5 bases). Germline values: CDR1 LGHNA, CDR2 YNFKEQ. With 0 bases removed from V and 8 bases from J, the gap between germline ends came to 16 bases. CDR3 length equals 16 residues. The CDR3 region has the DNA TGTGCCAGCAGCCAAGACACCGGGACGTGGGGAGAAAAACTGTTTTTT. This translates into CASSQDTGTWGEKLFF.

This chain links TRBV7-9 with TRBJ2-1; 11 bases agree with TRBD2. The germline CDR1 and CDR2 sequences are SEHNR and FQNEAQ (reference sequence). V lost 5 bases and J lost 10; bases outside the gene matches: 10. The CDR3 covers 15 residues. The CDR3 region is CASSPSTSGSNEQFF. CDR3 bases: TGTGCCAGCAGCCCTAGCACTAGCGGGAGTAACGAGCAGTTCTTC.

The chain is built from TRBV14 and TRBJ2-3; no definite D call. The length of the CDR3 is 14 residues. Germline V gene sequence: CDR1 SGHDN, CDR2 FVKESK. Trimming removed 2 bases from V and 4 bases from J, with 10 bases in between. CDR3 protein: CASSQFRSSDTQYF. DNA of the CDR3: TGTGCCAGCAGCCAATTTAGGTCTTCAGATACGCAGTATTTT. The full variable domain, in which reference TRBV14 and TRBJ2-3 provide the parts outside the CDR3, is EAGVTQFPSHSVIEKGQTVTLRCDPISGHDNLYWYRRVMGKEIKFLLHFVKESKQDESGMPNNRFLAERTGGTYSTLKVQPAELEDSGVYFCASSQFRSSDTQYFGPGTRLTVL.

The chain joins TRBV18 to TRBJ2-7; TRBD2 matches 7 bases. The length of the CDR3 is 17 residues. From germline, CDR1 is KGHSH and CDR2 LQKENI. Germline trimming cut 0 bases from V and 6 bases from J; bases unmatched to any gene: 14. The CDR3 nucleotides are TGTGCCAGCTCACCACCGAATGGCCCGGGAGGAGCGCTCGAGCAGTACTTC. Residues: CASSPPNGPGGALEQYF.

This clonotype has a single count. CDR3 protein: CASSLRDRNQPQHF. In DNA form, the CDR3 reads TGTGCCAGCAGTCTCCGGGACAGAAATCAGCCCCAGCATTTT. The chain couples TRBV6-1 to TRBJ1-5, with 7 nucleotides matching TRBD1. CDR1 MNHNS and CDR2 SASEGT come from the germline V gene. The junction had 5 bases not matched to a gene; V was cut back by 5 bases and J by 4 bases. CDR3 length: 14 amino acids.

This chain joins TRBV28 and TRBJ2-7; 8 bases line up with TRBD1. CDR3 size: 17 residues. Losses at the gene ends were 6 bases for V and 0 bases for J; bases not matched to a gene: 13. Germline CDR1 and CDR2: MDHEN and SYDVKM. CDR3 DNA: TGTGCCAGCAGAACCGGGACAGGCATTCTTAGCTCCTACGAGCAGTACTTC. Residues: CASRTGTGILSSYEQYF. The variable domain in full, with the rest retrieved from reference TRBV28 and TRBJ2-7, is DVKVTQSSRYLVKRTGEKVFLECVQDMDHENMFWYRQDPGLGLRLIYFSYDVKMKEKGDIPEGYSVSREKKERFSLILESASTNQTSMYLCASRTGTGILSSYEQYFGPGTRLTVT.

Here the CDR3 reads CASSLGTGGRTEAFF. The CDR3 nucleotides are TGTGCCAGCAGTTTAGGGACAGGGGGCAGGACTGAAGCTTTCTTT. The J gene is TRBJ1-1, the V gene TRBV12-3 or TRBV12-4; 11 positions agree with TRBD1. This CDR3 region has 15 residues. The V gene end was trimmed by 1 base and the J gene end by 5 bases; junction bases not matched to a gene: 3.

This sequence joins TRBV19 and TRBJ2-2; D gene unclear. This CDR3 has 14 residues. The germline gives CDR1 LNHDA, CDR2 SQIVND (reference sequence). V was clipped by 1 base and J by 4 bases, with 7 bases between them. CDR3 sequence (DNA): TGTGCCAGTAGTATAGGTCTTACCACCGGGGAGCTGTTTTTT. Its translation: CASSIGLTTGELFF.

This rearrangement joins TRBV20-1 to TRBJ1-3; perhaps TRBD1 as D (5 bases). This CDR3 has 14 residues. Germline loops: CDR1 DFQATT, CDR2 SNEGSKA (reference sequence). The germline V and J ends were trimmed by 3 bases and 1 base, with 10 bases remaining between them. The DNA for the CDR3 is TGCAGTGCTAGCTGGGGGGTGTCTGGAAACACCATATATTTT. Its translation is CSASWGVSGNTIYF.

The chain has TRBV5-1 and TRBJ2-2, with D perhaps TRBD1 (5 bases). This CDR3 has 16 residues. Germline-derived CDR1 and CDR2 are SGHRS and YFSETQ. V lost 0 bases, J lost 6 bases, and 15 bases lay in between. CDR3 nucleotides: TGCGCCAGCAGCTTGGGTGGGCGGCAGGGATCCGGGGAGCTGTTTTTT. It codes for CASSLGGRQGSGELFF.

The chain uses TRBV7-2 and TRBJ2-5, with 8 nucleotides matching TRBD1. The CDR3 is 14 residues long. CDR1 is SGHTA, CDR2 FQGNSA, per germline. Losses at the gene ends were 5 bases for V and 1 base for J; bases not matched to a gene: 3. CDR3 sequence reads: CASSPGGIQETQYF. The CDR3 DNA follows: TGTGCCAGCAGCCCAGGGGGCATCCAAGAGACCCAGTACTTC.

About this clonotype: Being one base from a much bigger clone, this may be a read error. V and J are TRBV27 and TRBJ2-1; D is uncertain. Germline V gene lookup returns CDR1 MNHEY and CDR2 SMNVEV (reference sequence). The CDR3 sequence is 13 residues long. The V end lost 7 bases, the J end lost 3 bases, and 10 bases lay between the germline ends. CDR3 region: CASKSRLYNEQFF. In DNA form, the CDR3 reads TGTGCCAGCAAAAGCCGGCTCTACAATGAGCAGTTCTTC.

This chain uses TRBV11-2 with TRBJ2-7; 13 bases line up with TRBD2. The CDR3 covers 15 residues. Germline V CDR1 and CDR2: SGHAT, FQNNGV. Trimming removed 5 bases from V and 4 bases from J; junction bases left unmatched: 5. CDR3 sequence: CASSPWTSGSYEQYF. Written as DNA, the CDR3 is TGTGCCAGCAGCCCTTGGACTAGCGGGAGTTACGAGCAGTACTTC.

The chain couples TRBV27 to TRBJ1-2; 8 bases are a match to TRBD1. CDR1 and CDR2 from the germline V gene are MNHEY and SMNVEV (reference sequence). V was clipped by 5 bases and J by 8 bases; unmatched bases: 10. The CDR3 is made up of 14 amino acids. The CDR3 loop reads CASSRTGGLEGYTF. The CDR3 DNA reads TGTGCCAGCAGTCGTACAGGGGGACTAGAGGGCTACACCTTC.

The gene calls are TRBV7-2 and TRBJ2-5; TRBD2 aligns across 10 bases. Germline loops: CDR1 SGHTA, CDR2 FQGNSA. The CDR3 is made up of 14 amino acids. With 5 bases clipped from V and 5 bases from J, the junction kept 5 bases outside the gene matches. In nucleotides, the CDR3 is TGTGCCAGCAGCCTCTTAGCGGGGGGCGAGACCCAGTACTTC. It codes for CASSLLAGGETQYF.

The chain employs TRBV14 and TRBJ2-2; possible D gene TRBD2, 5 bases. The germline CDR1 and CDR2 sequences are SGHDN and FVKESK. The CDR3 has 16 amino acids. Trimming cost V 2 bases and J 5 bases, with 15 bases left between them. CDR3 in amino acids: CASSQLDSLVTGELFF. In nucleotides, the CDR3 is TGTGCCAGCAGCCAATTGGACTCTTTAGTAACCGGGGAGCTGTTTTTT.

The table lists this clonotype with a count of one. The rearrangement joins TRBV30 to TRBJ1-6; TRBD1 might be the D (5 bases). The CDR3 totals 17 residues. The germline V gene has CDR1 GTSNPN and CDR2 SVGIG (reference sequence). Trimming stripped 0 bases from V and 9 bases from J, with 21 bases between. CDR3 DNA sequence: TGTGCCTGGAGTGTACTACGGCGGCAGGGAGGAACTTCACCCCTCCACTTT. Its protein is CAWSVLRRQGGTSPLHF.

This clonotype was detected a few times. The V call is TRBV7-9, the J call TRBJ1-2; TRBD1 aligns across 9 bases. Trimming cost V 1 base and J 7 bases; bases outside gene matches: 7. This CDR3 region has 15 residues. The germline gives CDR1 SEHNR, CDR2 FQNEAQ (reference sequence). The chain's CDR3 is CASSLVGDRDRGYTF. The CDR3 DNA follows: TGTGCCAGCAGCTTAGTGGGGGACAGGGACCGTGGCTACACCTTC.

In its sample, this clonotype was seen a few times. The J gene is TRBJ1-5, the V gene TRBV6-1, with D uncertain. Germline V lookup: CDR1 MNHNS, CDR2 SASEGT. V dropped 8 bases and J dropped 7 bases, with 15 bases sitting between them. The CDR3 sequence is 13 residues long. CDR3 DNA: TGTGCCAGCGCCCCCCGCGTTGACCAGCCCCAGCATTTT. Translated, it gives CASAPRVDQPQHF.

The V and J genes are TRBV6-6 and TRBJ2-1; 9 positions agree with TRBD2. The CDR3 is made up of 17 amino acids. The germline gives CDR1 MNHNY, CDR2 SVGAGI (reference sequence). V was pared by 0 bases and J by 0 bases, with 3 bases of the junction left unmatched. DNA for the CDR3: TGTGCCAGCAGTTACTCTAGCGGGAGTGGCTCCTACAATGAGCAGTTCTTC. Translating gives CASSYSSGSGSYNEQFF.

The genes are TRBV6-5 and TRBJ2-7; 8 nucleotides line up with TRBD1. J lost 1 base, V lost 6 bases, and 5 bases had no gene match. Germline V gene sequence: CDR1 MNHEY, CDR2 SVGAGI. The CDR3 contains 14 residues. In DNA form, the CDR3 reads TGTGCCAGCAGACCCGACAGGGGATCCTACGAGCAGTACTTC. Translating it yields CASRPDRGSYEQYF.

The J gene is TRBJ2-1, the V gene TRBV10-3; 7 bases agree with TRBD2. This CDR3 contains 12 residues. J gave up 6 bases and V 6 bases, and 2 bases lay outside the gene matches. Germline-derived CDR1 and CDR2 are ENHRY and SYGVKD. The CDR3: CAIRGGTNEQFF. The CDR3 DNA reads TGTGCCATCAGGGGGGGGACCAATGAGCAGTTCTTC.

The gene calls are TRBV28 and TRBJ1-5; D is uncertain. The V end lost 5 bases, the J end lost 7 bases, and 15 bases lay between the germline ends. Germline V gene lookup returns CDR1 MDHEN and CDR2 SYDVKM. CDR3 length: 14 residues. For the CDR3, the DNA is TGTGCCAGCAGTCCCCGAGCGGGATGGCAGCCCCAGCATTTT. The encoded protein is CASSPRAGWQPQHF. The full variable domain, with the rest looked up from reference TRBV28 and TRBJ1-5, is DVKVTQSSRYLVKRTGEKVFLECVQDMDHENMFWYRQDPGLGLRLIYFSYDVKMKEKGDIPEGYSVSREKKERFSLILESASTNQTSMYLCASSPRAGWQPQHFGDGTRLSIL.

The chain is built from TRBV28 and TRBJ1-6; tentatively, D is TRBD1 (5 bases). V shed 5 bases and J shed 10 bases, with 21 bases lying between them. This CDR3 spans 16 amino acids. Germline CDR1 MDHEN, CDR2 SYDVKM. The CDR3: CASSLLGGGKYSPLHF. In DNA, the CDR3 is TGTGCCAGCAGTCTGTTGGGGGGGGGAAAATACTCACCCCTCCACTTT.

The table lists this clonotype with a few counts. The chain is built from TRBV6-2 or TRBV6-3 and TRBJ1-1; 9 nucleotides align to TRBD1. This CDR3 spans 17 amino acids. V lost 5 bases, J lost 1 base, and 11 bases stayed unmatched. The germline V gene has CDR1 MNHEY and CDR2 SVGEGT. The CDR3 DNA reads as TGTGCCAGCAGTCTATTGACAGGGGGTATCAAGAACACTGAAGCTTTCTTT. Its translation: CASSLLTGGIKNTEAFF.